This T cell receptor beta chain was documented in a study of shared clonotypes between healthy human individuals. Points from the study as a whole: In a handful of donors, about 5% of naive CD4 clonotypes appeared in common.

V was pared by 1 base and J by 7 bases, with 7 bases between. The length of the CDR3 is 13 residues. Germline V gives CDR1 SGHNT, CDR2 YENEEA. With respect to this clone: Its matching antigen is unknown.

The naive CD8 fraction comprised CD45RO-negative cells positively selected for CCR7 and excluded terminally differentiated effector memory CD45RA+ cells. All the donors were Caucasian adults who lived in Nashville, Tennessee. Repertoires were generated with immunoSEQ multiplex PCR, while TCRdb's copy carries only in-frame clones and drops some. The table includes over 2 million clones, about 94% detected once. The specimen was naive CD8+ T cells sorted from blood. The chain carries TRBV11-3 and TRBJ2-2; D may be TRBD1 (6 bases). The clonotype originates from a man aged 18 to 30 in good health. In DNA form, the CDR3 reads TGTGCCAGCAGCTTAGGGACAGTCGGGGAGCTGTTTTTT. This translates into CASSLGTVGELFF.